This T cell receptor beta chain was documented in a study of blood T cell repertoires in COVID-19 (dated by TCRdb to 2018 to 2020). Regarding the research as a whole: Samples covering the acute and convalescent phases of COVID-19 were provided by collaborators in the United States, Italy and Spain. The prospective study material was composed of cDNA or gDNA derived from T cells, B-cell-depleted T cells, or PBMCs. Deeply sampled blood TCRbeta repertoires from subjects exposed to, actively infected with, or recovered from COVID-19 were included in the dataset. The repertoires were released in a freely available public database intended as a resource for research on the immune response to SARS-CoV-2. Samples were obtained from the ongoing ImmuneRACE study (first 160 participants) and from roughly 1,300 subjects provided by 6 global collaborators. Sample metadata almost always included a de-identified subject ID, COVID-19 status, age in years and sex. Where available, HLA class I and class II types were taken from metadata supplied by the sample provider and were not determined by assay-based typing. Broader findings and caveats from the paper: Clinical and demographic metadata were provided uncurated, with the amount varying by source and participant.

Samples from volunteer blood donors who had recovered from COVID-19 were contributed by a second Seattle source. Collaborating institutions collected whole blood in K2EDTA tubes following their own protocols. Collaborator samples were shipped for TCRbeta analysis as frozen whole blood, isolated PBMCs, or DNA extracted from either sample type. CDR1 and CDR2 were assigned from the germline V gene as SGHRS and YFSETQ. The CDR3, cysteine through phenylalanine, is 13 amino acids long. The retained sequence is limited to the CDR3, 39 bases, with the frame set at the first base. Trimming costs V 7 bases and J 1 base, and their ends lie 11 bases apart. A remark on this clone: What this receptor recognizes is not known. There are no base qualities to consult, and no much larger clone falls within one base.

TCRbeta CDR3 regions were amplified from genomic DNA using the immunoSEQ Assay, a bias-controlled multiplex PCR. Concerning the study's data processing: Nucleated cell counts per sample were estimated from amplification of reference gene primers within the assay. To quantify the absolute abundance of each unique TCRbeta CDR3 rearrangement, sequence reads were collapsed and filtered. For each sample, productive Simpson clonality was calculated as the square root of Simpson's diversity index over productive rearrangements. The immuneACCESS repertoire file appears here via TCRdb, limited to in-frame rearrangements. These files lack a portion of the clones; in checked studies, under half of the deficit traces to unresolved V genes, and the cause of the others is not known. The V and J calls and clone size are taken from that table; D and trimming were inferred from the DNA. In all, the sample holds 300,000 to 400,000 clones, and more than 70% of those were seen once. Together, the top ten hold less than 9.5% of the sample.

In this chain, TRBV5-1 is recombined with TRBJ2-5; the D gene cannot be resolved reliably. This TCR came from a woman aged 45-65 years who had recovered from COVID-19. The sample comprised peripheral blood. The encoded CDR3 is CASSSLLQETQYF. The DNA reads as follows: TGCGCCAGCTCAAGTCTACTCCAAGAGACCCAGTACTTC.